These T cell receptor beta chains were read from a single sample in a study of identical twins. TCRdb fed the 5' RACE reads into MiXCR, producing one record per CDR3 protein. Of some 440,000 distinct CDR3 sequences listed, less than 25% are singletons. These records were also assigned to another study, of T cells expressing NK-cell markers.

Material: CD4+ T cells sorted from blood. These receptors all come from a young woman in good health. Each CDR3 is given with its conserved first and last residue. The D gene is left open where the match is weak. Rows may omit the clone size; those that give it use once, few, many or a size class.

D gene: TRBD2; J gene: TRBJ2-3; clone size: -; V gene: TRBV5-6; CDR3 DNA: TGTGCCAGCAGGGCAACGCCTAGCGGCCTCACAGATACGCAGTATTTT; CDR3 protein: CASRATPSGLTDTQYF
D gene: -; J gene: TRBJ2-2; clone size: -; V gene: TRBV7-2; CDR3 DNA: TGTGCCAGCAGCTTTATGAAGACCGGGGAGCTGTTTTTT; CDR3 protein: CASSFMKTGELFF
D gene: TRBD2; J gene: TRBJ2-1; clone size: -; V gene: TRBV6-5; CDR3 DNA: TGTGCCAGCAGTTACTCCCCAGCGGGAGCCTACAATGAGCAGTTCTTC; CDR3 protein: CASSYSPAGAYNEQFF
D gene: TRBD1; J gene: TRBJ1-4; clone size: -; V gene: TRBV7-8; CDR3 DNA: TGTGCCAGCAGCCCGGGACAGGGATATGAAAAACTGTTTTTT; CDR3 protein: CASSPGQGYEKLFF
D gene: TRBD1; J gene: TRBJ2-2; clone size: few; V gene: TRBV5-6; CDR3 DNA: TGTGCCAGCAGCTTGGCGGGACAGATCACCGGGGAGCTGTTTTTT; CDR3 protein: CASSLAGQITGELFF
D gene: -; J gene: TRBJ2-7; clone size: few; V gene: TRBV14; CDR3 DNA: TGTGCCAGCAGCCAAGGTTCGGCGGGTATGGGATACGAGCAGTACTTC; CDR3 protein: CASSQGSAGMGYEQYF
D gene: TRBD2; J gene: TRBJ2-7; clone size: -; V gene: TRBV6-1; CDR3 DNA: TGTGCCAGCAGCCCCGGGACTAGCGCCCACGAGCAGTACTTC; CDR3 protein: CASSPGTSAHEQYF
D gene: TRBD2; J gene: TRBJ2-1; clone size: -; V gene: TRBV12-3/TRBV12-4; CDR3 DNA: TGTGCCAGCAGTCCCCTGGCGGGAGGGCCTTCCACGAATGAGCAGTTCTTC; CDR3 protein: CASSPLAGGPSTNEQFF
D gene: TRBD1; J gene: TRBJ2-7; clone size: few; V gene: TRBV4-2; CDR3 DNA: TGTGCCAGCAGCCAGGGACAGGGAAGCTACGAGCAGTACTTC; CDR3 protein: CASSQGQGSYEQYF
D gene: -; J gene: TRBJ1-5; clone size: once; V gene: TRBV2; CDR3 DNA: TGTGCCAGTCTTGGTCAGGCTGGTCAGCCCCAGCATTTT; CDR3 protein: CASLGQAGQPQHF
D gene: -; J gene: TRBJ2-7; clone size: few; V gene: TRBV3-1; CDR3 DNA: TGTGCCAGCAGCCAAGATCAGAGAGCGCAGTACTTC; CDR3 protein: CASSQDQRAQYF
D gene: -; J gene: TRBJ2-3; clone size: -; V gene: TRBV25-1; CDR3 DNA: TGTGCCAGCAGTGAACGGCTACTCCGGACGGTATCAGATACGCAGTATTTT; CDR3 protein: CASSERLLRTVSDTQYF
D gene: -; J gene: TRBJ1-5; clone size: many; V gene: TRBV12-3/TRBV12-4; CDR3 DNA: TGTGCCAGCAGCCTGACTGGTCCTCTGGGTCAGCCCCAGCATTTT; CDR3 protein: CASSLTGPLGQPQHF
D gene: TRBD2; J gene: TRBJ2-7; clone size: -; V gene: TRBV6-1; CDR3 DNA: TGTGCCAGCAGGAGGGAGCGGGGGTGGAGCTCCTACGAGCAGTACTTC; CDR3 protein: CASRRERGWSSYEQYF
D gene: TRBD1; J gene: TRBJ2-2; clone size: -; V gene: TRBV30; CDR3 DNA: TGTGCCTGGAGTGCGGGACAGGGGATCACCGGGGAGCTGTTTTTT; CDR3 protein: CAWSAGQGITGELFF
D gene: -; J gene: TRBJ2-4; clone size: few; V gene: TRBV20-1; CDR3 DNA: TGCAGTGCTAGAAAGGCCCTGGAGATTCAGTACTTC; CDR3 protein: CSARKALEIQYF
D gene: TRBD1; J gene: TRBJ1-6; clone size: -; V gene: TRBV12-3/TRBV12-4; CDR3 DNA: TGTGCCAGCAGTTTAGAGACAGGGGGAGGATCACCCCTCCACTTT; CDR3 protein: CASSLETGGGSPLHF
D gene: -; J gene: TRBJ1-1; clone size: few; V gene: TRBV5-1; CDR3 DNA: TGCGCCAGCAGCTTGACCATTCAGGGCACTGAAGCTTTCTTT; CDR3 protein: CASSLTIQGTEAFF
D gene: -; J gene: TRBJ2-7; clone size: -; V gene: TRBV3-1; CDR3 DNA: TGTGCCAGCAGCCAAGGGACAGTCTATGAAAACTACGAGCAGTACTTC; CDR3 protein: CASSQGTVYENYEQYF
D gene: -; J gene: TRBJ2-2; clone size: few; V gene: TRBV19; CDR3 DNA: TGTGCCAGTAGTCGGCAGTATAACACCGGGGAGCTGTTTTTT; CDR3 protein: CASSRQYNTGELFF
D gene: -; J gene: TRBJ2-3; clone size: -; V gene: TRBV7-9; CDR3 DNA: TGTGCCAGCAGCCTACAGACTTGGACAGATACGCAGTATTTT; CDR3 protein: CASSLQTWTDTQYF
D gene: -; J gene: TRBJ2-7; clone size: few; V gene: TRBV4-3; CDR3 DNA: TGCGCCAGCAGCCAAGACAAACAGGAGACCTACGAGCAGTACTTC; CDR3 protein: CASSQDKQETYEQYF
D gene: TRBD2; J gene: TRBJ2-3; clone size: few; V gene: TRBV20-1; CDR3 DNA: TGCAGTGCTAGAGATGGGACTAGCGGAACAGATACGCAGTATTTT; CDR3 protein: CSARDGTSGTDTQYF
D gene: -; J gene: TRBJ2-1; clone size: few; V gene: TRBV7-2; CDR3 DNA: TGTGCCAGCAGCCATAACAGGGCGAGTTACAATGAGCAGTTCTTC; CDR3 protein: CASSHNRASYNEQFF
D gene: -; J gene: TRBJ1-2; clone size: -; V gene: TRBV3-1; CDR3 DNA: TGTGCCAGCAGACAAGAAACGAGAGGGAATCGCTACACCTTC; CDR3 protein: CASRQETRGNRYTF
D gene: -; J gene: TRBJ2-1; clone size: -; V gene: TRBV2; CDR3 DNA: TGTGCCAGCATCCAGTCTACAGACTACAATGAGCAGTTCTTC; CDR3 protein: CASIQSTDYNEQFF
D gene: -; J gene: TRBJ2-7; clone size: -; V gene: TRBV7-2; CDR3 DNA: TGTGCCAGCAGCTTAGTATTCGGCTCCTACGAGCAGTACTTC; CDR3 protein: CASSLVFGSYEQYF
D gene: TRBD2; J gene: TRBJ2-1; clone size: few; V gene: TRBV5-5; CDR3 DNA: TGTGCCAGCGGGACTAGGGATTATGAGCAGTTCTTC; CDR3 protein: CASGTRDYEQFF
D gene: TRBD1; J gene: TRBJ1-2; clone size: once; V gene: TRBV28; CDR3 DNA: TGTGCCAGCAGCTGGGGCCAGGGGGTCTATGGCTACACCTTC; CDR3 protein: CASSWGQGVYGYTF
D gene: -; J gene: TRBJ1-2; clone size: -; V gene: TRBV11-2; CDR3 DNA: TGTGCCAGCAGCTTAGACAGGATTGGCTACACCTTC; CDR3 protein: CASSLDRIGYTF
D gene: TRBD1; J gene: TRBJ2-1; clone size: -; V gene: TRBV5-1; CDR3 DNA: TGCGCCAGCAGCTTGGCCACAGGGGTGCCGTTCTTC; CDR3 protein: CASSLATGVPFF
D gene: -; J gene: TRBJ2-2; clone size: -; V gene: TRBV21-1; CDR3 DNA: TGTGCCAGCAGCTACCGGGACAGGAACACCGGGGAGCTGTTTTTT; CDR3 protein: CASSYRDRNTGELFF
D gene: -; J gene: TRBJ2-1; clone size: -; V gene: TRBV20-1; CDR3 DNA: TGCAGTGCTTTAGGAAGCTCCTACAATGAGCAGTTCTTC; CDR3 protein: CSALGSSYNEQFF
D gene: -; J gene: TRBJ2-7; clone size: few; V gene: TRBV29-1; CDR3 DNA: TGCAGCGTTGAAAGCAGCTACGAGCAGTACTTC; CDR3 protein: CSVESSYEQYF
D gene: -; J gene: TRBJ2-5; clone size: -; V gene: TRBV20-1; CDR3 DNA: TGCAGTGCTAGGTTCCGGGGGGCCCAAGAGACCCAGTACTTC; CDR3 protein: CSARFRGAQETQYF